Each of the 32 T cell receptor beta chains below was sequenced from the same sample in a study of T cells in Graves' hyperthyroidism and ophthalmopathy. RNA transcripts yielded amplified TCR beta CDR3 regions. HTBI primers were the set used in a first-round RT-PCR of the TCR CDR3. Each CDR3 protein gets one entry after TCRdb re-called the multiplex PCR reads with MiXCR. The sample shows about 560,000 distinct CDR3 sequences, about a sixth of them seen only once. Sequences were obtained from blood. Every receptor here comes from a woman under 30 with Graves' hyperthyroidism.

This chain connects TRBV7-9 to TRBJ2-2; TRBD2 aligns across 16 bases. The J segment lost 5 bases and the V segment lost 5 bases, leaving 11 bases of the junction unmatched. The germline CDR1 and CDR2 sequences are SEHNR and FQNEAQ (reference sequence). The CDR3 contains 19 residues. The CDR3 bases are TGTGCCAGCAGCACCCCGGGACTAGCGGGAGGGCCGTGGACCGGGGAGCTGTTTTTT. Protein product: CASSTPGLAGGPWTGELFF.

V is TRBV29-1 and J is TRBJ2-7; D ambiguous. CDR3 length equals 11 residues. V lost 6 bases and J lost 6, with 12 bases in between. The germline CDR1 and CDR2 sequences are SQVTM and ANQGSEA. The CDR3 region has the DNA TGCAGCGTGGCCTACCGGGCCGAGCAGTACTTC. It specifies CSVAYRAEQYF.

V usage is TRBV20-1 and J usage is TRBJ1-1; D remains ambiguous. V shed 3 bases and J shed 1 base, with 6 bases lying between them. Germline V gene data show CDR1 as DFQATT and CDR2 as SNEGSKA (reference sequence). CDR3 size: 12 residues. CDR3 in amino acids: CSARTTNTEAFF. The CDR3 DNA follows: TGCAGTGCTAGGACTACGAACACTGAAGCTTTCTTT.

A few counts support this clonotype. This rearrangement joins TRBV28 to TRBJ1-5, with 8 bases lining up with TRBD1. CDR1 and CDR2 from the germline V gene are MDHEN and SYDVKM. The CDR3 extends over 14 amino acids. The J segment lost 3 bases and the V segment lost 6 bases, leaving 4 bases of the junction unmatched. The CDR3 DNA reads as TGTGCCAGCAGGAGACAGGGGCACAATCAGCCCCAGCATTTT. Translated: CASRRQGHNQPQHF.

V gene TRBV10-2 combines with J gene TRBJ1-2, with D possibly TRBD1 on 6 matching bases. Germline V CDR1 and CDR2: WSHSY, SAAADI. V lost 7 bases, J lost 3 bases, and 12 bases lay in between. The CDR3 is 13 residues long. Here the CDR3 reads CASNGGADYGYTF. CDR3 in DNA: TGCGCCAGCAACGGGGGGGCGGACTATGGCTACACCTTC.

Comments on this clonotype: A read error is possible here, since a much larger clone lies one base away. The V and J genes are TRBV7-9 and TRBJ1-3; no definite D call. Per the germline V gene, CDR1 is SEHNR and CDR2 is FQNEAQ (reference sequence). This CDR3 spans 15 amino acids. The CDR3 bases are TGTGCCAGCAGCGTTGGGGTCACCTCTGGAAACACCATATGTTTT. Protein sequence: CASSVGVTSGNTICF.

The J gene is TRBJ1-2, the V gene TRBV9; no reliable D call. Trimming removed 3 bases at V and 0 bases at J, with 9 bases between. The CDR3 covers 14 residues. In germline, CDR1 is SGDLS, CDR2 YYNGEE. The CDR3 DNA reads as TGTGCCAGCAGCGCTGCCACTCCTAACTATGGCTACACCTTC. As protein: CASSAATPNYGYTF.

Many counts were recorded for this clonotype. Here the CDR3 DNA reads TGTGCCAGCAGTTTAGGTGGGGGGGGCAATCAGCCCCAGCATTTT. It is translated as CASSLGGGGNQPQHF. The rearrangement links TRBV12-3 or TRBV12-4 to TRBJ1-5; a weak D match, TRBD1 (5 bases). With 1 base removed from V and 2 bases from J, the gap between germline ends came to 9 bases. The CDR3 spans 15 residues.

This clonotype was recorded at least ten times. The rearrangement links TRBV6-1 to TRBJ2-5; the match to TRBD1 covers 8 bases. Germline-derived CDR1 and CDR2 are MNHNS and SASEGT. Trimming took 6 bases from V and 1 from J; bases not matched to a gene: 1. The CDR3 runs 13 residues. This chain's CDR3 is CASRTGGQETQYF. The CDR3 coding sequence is TGTGCCAGCAGAACAGGGGGCCAAGAGACCCAGTACTTC.

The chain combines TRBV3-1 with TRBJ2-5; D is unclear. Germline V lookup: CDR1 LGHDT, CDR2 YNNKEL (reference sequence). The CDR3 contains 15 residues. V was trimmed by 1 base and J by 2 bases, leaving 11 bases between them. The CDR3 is CASSQASSRQETQYF. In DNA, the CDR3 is TGTGCCAGCAGCCAAGCTTCAAGCAGGCAAGAGACCCAGTACTTC.

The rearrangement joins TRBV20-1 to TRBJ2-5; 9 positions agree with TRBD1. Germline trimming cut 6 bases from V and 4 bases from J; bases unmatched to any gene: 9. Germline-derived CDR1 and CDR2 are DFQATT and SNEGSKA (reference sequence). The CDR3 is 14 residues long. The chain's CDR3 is CSASSDRGGETQYF. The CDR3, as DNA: TGCAGTGCAAGCTCCGACAGGGGGGGAGAGACCCAGTACTTC.

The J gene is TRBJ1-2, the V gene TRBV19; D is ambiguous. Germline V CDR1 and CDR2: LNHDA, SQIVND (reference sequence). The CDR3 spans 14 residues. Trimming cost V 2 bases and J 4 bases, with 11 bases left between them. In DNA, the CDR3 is TGTGCCAGTAGTATACGGCAGTCGGGCTATGGCTACACCTTC. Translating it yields CASSIRQSGYGYTF. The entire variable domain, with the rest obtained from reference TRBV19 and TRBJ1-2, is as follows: DGGITQSPKYLFRKEGQNVTLSCEQNLNHDAMYWYRQDPGQGLRLIYYSQIVNDFQKGDIAEGYSVSREKKESFPLTVTSAQKNPTAFYLCASSIRQSGYGYTFGSGTRLTVV.

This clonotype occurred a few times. DNA for the CDR3: TGTGCCAGCAGCTCGTTCAGGGGGCCAGAGCTGTTTTTT. As protein: CASSSFRGPELFF. The J gene is TRBJ2-2, the V gene TRBV11-2; TRBD1 aligns across 8 bases. There are 13 residues in the CDR3. With 4 bases clipped from V and 11 bases from J, the junction kept 6 bases outside the gene matches. CDR1 is SGHAT and CDR2 is FQNNGV in the germline V gene.

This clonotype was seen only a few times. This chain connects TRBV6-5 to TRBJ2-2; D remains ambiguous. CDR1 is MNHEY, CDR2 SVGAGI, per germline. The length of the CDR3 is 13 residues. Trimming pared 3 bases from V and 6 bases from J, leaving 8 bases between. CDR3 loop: CASSYGPAGELFF. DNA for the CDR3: TGTGCCAGCAGTTATGGGCCCGCCGGGGAGCTGTTTTTT.

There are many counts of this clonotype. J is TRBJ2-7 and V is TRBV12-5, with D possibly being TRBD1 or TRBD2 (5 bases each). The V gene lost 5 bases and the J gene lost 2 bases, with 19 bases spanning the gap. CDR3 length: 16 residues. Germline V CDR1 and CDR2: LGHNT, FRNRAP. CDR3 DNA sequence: TGTGCTAGTGGTGCGGAACCCGGGACGGAAACCTACGAGCAGTACTTC. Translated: CASGAEPGTETYEQYF.

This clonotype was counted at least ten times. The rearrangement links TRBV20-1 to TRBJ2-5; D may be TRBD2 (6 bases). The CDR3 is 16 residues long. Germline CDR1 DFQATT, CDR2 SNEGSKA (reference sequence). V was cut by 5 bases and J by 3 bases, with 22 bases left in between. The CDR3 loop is CSAFQDGHGLKETQYF. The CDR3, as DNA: TGCAGTGCTTTTCAGGACGGACATGGACTAAAAGAGACCCAGTACTTC.

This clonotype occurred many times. CDR3 DNA: TGTGCCAGCAGTGAAGCGACAGGGGGGGCCTACGAGCAGTACTTC. Translation: CASSEATGGAYEQYF. The J gene is TRBJ2-7, the V gene TRBV6-1; 9 bases match TRBD1. The CDR3 has 15 amino acids. Germline CDR1 and CDR2: MNHNS and SASEGT. V was pared by 0 bases and J by 2 bases, with 2 bases of the junction left unmatched.

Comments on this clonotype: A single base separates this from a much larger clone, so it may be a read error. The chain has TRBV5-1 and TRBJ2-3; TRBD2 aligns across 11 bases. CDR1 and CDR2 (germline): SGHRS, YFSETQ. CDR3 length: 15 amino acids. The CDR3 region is CACSSPSGRTDTQYF. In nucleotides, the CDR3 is TGCGCCTGCAGCTCCCCTAGCGGGAGGACAGATACGCAGTATTTT.

The CDR3 protein is CASSQGSGYEQYF. DNA for the CDR3: TGTGCCAGCAGCCAAGGGTCAGGTTACGAGCAGTACTTC. The rearrangement uses TRBV4-2 and TRBJ2-7; no clear D. With 1 base removed from V and 4 bases from J, the gap between germline ends came to 8 bases. The V gene's germline CDR1 is LGHNA and CDR2 YNFKEQ. This CDR3 is 13 amino acids long.

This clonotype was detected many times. The CDR3 is CASRRADTSTDTQYF. The CDR3 DNA reads TGTGCCAGCAGACGAGCGGATACTAGCACAGATACGCAGTATTTT. The V and J genes are TRBV6-1 and TRBJ2-3, with D possibly being TRBD2 (5 bases). V dropped 6 bases and J dropped 0 bases, with 13 bases sitting between them. CDR1 MNHNS and CDR2 SASEGT come from the germline V gene. CDR3 length: 15 residues.

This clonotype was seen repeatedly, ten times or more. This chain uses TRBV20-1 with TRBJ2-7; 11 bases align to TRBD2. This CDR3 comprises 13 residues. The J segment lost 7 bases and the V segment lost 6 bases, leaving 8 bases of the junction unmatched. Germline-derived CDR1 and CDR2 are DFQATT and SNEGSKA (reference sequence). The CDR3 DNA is TGCAGTGCAGTAGCGGGGGGGAGTTGGGAGCAGTACTTC. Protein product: CSAVAGGSWEQYF.

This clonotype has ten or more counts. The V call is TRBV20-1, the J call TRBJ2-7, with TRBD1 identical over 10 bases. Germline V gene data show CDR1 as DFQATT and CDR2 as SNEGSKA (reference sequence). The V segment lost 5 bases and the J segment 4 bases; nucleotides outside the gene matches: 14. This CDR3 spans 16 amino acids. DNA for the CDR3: TGCAGTGCTCCCTTCCGGACAGGGGGTCTCTCGTACGAGCAGTACTTC. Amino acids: CSAPFRTGGLSYEQYF.

The DNA for the CDR3 is TGTGCCAGCAGTTTACAGGAGAGGCCCTCCTACGAGCAGTACTTC. It is translated as CASSLQERPSYEQYF. The chain links TRBV27 to TRBJ2-7; D not resolved. V was clipped by 2 bases and J by 0 bases, with 11 bases between them. The CDR3 spans 15 residues. Germline V gives CDR1 MNHEY, CDR2 SMNVEV (reference sequence).

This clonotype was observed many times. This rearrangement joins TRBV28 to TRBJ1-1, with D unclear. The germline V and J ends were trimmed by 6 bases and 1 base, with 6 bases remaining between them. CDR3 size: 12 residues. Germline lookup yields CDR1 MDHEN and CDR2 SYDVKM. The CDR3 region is CASSLKNTEAFF. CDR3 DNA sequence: TGTGCCAGCAGCTTGAAGAACACTGAAGCTTTCTTT.

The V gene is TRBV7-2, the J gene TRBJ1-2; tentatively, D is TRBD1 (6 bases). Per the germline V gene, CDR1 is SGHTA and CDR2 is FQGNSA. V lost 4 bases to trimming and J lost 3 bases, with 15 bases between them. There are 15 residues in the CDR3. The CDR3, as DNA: TGTGCCAGCAGCTCAGGGGAGGGAAGATACTATGGCTACACCTTC. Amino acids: CASSSGEGRYYGYTF.

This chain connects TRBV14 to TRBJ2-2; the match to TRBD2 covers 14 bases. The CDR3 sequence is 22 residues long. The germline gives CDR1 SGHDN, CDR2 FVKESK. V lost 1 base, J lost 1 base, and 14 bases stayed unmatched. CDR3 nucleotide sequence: TGTGCCAGCAGCCAAGTTGAGACCGGGACTAGCGGGAGAGGAGGGAACACCGGGGAGCTGTTTTTT. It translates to CASSQVETGTSGRGGNTGELFF.

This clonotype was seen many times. The CDR3 region is CASSQRDSYEQYF. The CDR3 DNA follows: TGTGCCAGCAGTCAACGGGACAGCTACGAGCAGTACTTC. The chain recombines TRBV6-1 with TRBJ2-7; 7 nucleotides align to TRBD1. The V segment lost 5 bases and the J segment 3 bases; nucleotides outside the gene matches: 4. There are 13 residues in the CDR3. Germline-derived CDR1 and CDR2 are MNHNS and SASEGT.

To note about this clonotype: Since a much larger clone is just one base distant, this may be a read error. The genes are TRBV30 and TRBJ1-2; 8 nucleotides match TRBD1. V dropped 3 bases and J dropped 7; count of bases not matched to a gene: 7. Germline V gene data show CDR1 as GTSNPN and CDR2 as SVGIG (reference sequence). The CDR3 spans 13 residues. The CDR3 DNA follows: TGTGCCTGGAGGGGGCAGGGGGCGTTTGGCTACACCTTC. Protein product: CAWRGQGAFGYTF.

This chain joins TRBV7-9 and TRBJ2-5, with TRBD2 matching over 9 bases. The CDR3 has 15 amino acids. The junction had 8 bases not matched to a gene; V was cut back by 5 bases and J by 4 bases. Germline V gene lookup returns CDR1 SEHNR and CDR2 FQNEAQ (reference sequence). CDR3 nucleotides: TGTGCCAGCAGCCTCGCGGCGGGAGGGCCAGAGACCCAGTACTTC. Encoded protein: CASSLAAGGPETQYF.

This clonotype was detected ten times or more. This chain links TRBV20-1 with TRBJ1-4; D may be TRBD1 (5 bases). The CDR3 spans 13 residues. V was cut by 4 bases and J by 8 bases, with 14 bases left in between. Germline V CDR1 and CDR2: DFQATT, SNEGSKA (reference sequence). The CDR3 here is CSAMGQGKEKLFF. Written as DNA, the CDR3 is TGCAGTGCTATGGGCCAGGGCAAGGAAAAACTGTTTTTT.

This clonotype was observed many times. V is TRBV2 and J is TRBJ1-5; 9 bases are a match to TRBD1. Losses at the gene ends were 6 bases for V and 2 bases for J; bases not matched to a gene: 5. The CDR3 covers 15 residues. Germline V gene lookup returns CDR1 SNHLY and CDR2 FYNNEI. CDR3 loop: CASRGQGLGNQPQHF. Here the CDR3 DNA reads TGTGCCAGCAGGGGACAGGGACTGGGCAATCAGCCCCAGCATTTT. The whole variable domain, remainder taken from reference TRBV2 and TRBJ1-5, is EPEVTQTPSHQVTQMGQEVILRCVPISNHLYFYWYRQILGQKVEFLVSFYNNEISEKSEIFDDQFSVERPDGSNFTLKIRSTKLEDSAMYFCASRGQGLGNQPQHFGDGTRLSIL.

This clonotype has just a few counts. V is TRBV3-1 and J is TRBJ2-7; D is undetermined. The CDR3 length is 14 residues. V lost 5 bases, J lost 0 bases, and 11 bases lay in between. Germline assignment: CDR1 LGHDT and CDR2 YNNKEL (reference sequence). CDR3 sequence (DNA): TGTGCCAGCAGCAAAAAAGGGATCTCCTACGAGCAGTACTTC. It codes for CASSKKGISYEQYF.